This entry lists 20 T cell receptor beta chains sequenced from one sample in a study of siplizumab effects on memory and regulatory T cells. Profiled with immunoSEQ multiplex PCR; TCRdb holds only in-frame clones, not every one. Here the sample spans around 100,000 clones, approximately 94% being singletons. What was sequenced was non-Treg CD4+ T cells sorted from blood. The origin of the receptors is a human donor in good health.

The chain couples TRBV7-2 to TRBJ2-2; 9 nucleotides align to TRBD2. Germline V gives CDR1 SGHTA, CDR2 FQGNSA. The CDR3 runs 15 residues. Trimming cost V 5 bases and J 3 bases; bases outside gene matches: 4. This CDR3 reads CASSTTSGYTGELFF. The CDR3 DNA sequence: TGTGCCAGCAGCACGACTAGCGGATACACCGGGGAGCTGTTTTTT.

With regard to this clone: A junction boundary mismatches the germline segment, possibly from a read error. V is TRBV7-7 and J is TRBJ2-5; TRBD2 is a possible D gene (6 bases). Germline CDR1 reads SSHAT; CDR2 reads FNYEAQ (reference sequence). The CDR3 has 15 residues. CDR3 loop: CASSPGGTFEETQYF. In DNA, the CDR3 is TGTGCTAGCAGCCCCGGGGGAACTTTTGAAGAGACCCAGTACTTC.

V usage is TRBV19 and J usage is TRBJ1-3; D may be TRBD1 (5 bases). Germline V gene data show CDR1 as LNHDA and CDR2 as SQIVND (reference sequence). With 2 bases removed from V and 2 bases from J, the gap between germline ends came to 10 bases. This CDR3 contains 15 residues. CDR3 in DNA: TGTGCCAGTAGTATAACCAGGGCGGCTGGAAACACCATATATTTT. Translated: CASSITRAAGNTIYF. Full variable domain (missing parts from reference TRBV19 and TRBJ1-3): DGGITQSPKYLFRKEGQNVTLSCEQNLNHDAMYWYRQDPGQGLRLIYYSQIVNDFQKGDIAEGYSVSREKKESFPLTVTSAQKNPTAFYLCASSITRAAGNTIYFGEGSWLTVV.

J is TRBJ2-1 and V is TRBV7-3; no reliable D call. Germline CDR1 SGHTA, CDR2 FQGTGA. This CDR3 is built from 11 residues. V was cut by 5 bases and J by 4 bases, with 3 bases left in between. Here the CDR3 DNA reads TGTGCCAGCAGCGATTACAATGAGCAGTTCTTC. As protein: CASSDYNEQFF.

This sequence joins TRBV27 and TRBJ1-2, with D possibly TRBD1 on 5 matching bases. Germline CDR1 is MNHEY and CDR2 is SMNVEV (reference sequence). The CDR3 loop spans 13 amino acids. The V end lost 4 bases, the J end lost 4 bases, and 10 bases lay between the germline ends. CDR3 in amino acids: CASSSPGTYGYTF. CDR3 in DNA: TGTGCCAGCAGTTCTCCCGGGACCTATGGCTACACCTTC.

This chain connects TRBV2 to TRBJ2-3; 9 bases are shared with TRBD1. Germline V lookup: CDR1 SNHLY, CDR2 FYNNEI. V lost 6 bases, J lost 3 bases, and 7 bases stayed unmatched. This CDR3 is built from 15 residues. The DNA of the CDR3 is TGTGCCAGCAGGGACAGGGGAATGAGGACAGATACGCAGTATTTT. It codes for CASRDRGMRTDTQYF.

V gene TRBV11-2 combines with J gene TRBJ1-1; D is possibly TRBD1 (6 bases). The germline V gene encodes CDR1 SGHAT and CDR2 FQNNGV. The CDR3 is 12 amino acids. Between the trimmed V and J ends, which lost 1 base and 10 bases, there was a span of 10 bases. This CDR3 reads CASSLGTGRAFF. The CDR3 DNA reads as TGTGCCAGCAGCTTAGGAACAGGGAGAGCTTTCTTT.

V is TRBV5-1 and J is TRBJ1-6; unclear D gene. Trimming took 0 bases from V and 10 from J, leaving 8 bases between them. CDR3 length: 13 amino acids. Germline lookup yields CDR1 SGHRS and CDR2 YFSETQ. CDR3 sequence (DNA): TGCGCCAGCAGCTTGGGCGAGAAATCACCCCTCCACTTT. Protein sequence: CASSLGEKSPLHF. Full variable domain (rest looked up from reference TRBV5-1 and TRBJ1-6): KAGVTQTPRYLIKTRGQQVTLSCSPISGHRSVSWYQQTPGQGLQFLFEYFSETQRNKGNFPGRFSGRQFSNSRSEMNVSTLELGDSALYLCASSLGEKSPLHFGNGTRLTVT.

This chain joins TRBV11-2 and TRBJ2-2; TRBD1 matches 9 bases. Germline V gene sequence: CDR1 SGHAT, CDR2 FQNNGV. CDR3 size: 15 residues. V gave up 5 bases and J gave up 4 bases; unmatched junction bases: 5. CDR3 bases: TGTGCCAGCAGCCTACAGGGGGCGGGCACCGGGGAGCTGTTTTTT. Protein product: CASSLQGAGTGELFF.

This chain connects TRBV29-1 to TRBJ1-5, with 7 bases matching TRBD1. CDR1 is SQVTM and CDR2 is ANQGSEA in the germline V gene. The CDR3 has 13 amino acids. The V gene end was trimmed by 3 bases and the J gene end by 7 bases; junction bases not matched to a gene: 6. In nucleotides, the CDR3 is TGCAGCGTTGACGCCAGGGGGTCCCAGCCCCAGCATTTT. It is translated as CSVDARGSQPQHF.

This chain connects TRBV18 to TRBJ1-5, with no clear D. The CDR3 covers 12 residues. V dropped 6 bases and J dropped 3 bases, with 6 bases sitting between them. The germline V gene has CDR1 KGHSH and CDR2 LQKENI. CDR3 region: CASSGNNQPQHF. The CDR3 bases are TGTGCCAGCTCGGGGAACAATCAGCCCCAGCATTTT.

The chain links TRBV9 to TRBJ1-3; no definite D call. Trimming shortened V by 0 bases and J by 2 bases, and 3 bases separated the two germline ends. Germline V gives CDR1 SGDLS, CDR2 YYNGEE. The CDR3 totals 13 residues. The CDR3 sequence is CASSVATGNTIYF. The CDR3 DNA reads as TGTGCCAGCAGCGTAGCGACTGGAAACACCATATATTTT.

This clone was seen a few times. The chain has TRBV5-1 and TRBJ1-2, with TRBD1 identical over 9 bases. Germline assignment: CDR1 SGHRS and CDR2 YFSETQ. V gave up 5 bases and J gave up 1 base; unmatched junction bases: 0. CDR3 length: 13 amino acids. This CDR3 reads CASRTGGNYGYTF. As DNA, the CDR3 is TGCGCCAGCAGGACAGGGGGTAACTATGGCTACACCTTC. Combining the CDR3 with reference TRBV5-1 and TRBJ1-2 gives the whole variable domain KAGVTQTPRYLIKTRGQQVTLSCSPISGHRSVSWYQQTPGQGLQFLFEYFSETQRNKGNFPGRFSGRQFSNSRSEMNVSTLELGDSALYLCASRTGGNYGYTFGSGTRLTVV.

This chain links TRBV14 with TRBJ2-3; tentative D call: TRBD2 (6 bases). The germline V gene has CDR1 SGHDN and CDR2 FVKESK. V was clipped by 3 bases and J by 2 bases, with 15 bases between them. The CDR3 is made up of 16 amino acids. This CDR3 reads CASSHQRPDYTDTQYF. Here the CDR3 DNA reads TGTGCCAGCAGCCATCAAAGGCCGGACTACACAGATACGCAGTATTTT.

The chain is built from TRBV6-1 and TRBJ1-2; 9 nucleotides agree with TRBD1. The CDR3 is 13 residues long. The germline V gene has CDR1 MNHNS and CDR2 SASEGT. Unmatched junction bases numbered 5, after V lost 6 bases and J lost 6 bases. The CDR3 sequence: CASRDRGSDGYTF. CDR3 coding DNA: TGTGCCAGCAGGGACAGGGGTTCAGATGGCTACACCTTC.

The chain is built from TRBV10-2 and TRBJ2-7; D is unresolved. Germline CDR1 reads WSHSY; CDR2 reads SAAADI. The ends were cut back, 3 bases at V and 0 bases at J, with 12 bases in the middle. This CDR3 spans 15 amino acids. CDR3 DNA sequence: TGCGCCAGCAGTGAAATGAGACTGGCCTCCTACGAGCAGTACTTC. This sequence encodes CASSEMRLASYEQYF.

CDR3 in amino acids: CASSLANSFQETQYF. The CDR3 coding sequence is TGTGCCAGCAGCTTAGCCAACAGTTTCCAAGAGACCCAGTACTTC. V is TRBV7-6 and J is TRBJ2-5; unclear D gene. CDR3 size: 15 residues. Germline CDR1 and CDR2: SGHVS and FNYEAQ. The V end lost 0 bases, the J end lost 1 base, and 9 bases lay between the germline ends.

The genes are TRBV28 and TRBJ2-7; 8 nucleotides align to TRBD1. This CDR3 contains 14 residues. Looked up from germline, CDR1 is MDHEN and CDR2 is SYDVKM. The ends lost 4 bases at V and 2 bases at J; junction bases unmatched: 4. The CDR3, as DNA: TGTGCCAGCAGTTCGACAGGGGTCCCCTACGAGCAGTACTTC. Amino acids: CASSSTGVPYEQYF.

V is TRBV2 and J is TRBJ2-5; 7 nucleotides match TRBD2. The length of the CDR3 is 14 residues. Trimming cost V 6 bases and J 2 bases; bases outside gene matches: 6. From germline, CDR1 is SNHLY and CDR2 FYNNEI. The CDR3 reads CASRFKAGQETQYF. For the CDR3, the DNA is TGTGCCAGCAGATTCAAAGCGGGACAAGAGACCCAGTACTTC. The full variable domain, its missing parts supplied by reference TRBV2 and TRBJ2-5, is EPEVTQTPSHQVTQMGQEVILRCVPISNHLYFYWYRQILGQKVEFLVSFYNNEISEKSEIFDDQFSVERPDGSNFTLKIRSTKLEDSAMYFCASRFKAGQETQYFGPGTRLLVL.

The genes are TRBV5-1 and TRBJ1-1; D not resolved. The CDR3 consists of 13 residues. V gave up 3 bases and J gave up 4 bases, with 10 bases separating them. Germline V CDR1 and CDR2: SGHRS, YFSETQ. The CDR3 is CASSSQSGTEAFF. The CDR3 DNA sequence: TGCGCCAGCAGCTCTCAGTCGGGCACTGAAGCTTTCTTT. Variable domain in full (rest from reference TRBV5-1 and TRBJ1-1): KAGVTQTPRYLIKTRGQQVTLSCSPISGHRSVSWYQQTPGQGLQFLFEYFSETQRNKGNFPGRFSGRQFSNSRSEMNVSTLELGDSALYLCASSSQSGTEAFFGQGTRLTVV.